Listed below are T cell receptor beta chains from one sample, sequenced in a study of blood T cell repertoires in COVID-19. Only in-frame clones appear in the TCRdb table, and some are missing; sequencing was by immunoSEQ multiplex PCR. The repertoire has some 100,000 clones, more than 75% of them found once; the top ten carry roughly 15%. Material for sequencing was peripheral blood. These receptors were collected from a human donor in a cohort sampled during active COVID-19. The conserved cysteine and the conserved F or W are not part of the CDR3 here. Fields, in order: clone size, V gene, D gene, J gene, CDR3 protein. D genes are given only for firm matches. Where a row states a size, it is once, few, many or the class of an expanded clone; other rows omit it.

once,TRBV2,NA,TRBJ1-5,ASSDRRGNQPQH
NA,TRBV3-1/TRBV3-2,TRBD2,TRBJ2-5,ASSQDFKAGGRETQY
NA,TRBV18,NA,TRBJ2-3,ASSRSPRARTDTQY
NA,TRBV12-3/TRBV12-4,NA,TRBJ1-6,ASSPREGSPLH
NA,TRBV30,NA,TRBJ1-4,AWSPYPGGTNEKLF
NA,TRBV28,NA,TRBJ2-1,ASSLSGGPDNEQF
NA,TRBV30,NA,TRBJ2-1,AWNGFYNEQF
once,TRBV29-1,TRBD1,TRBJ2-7,SVVGPGGKNEQY
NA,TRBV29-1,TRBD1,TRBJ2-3,SVWDRRTDTQY
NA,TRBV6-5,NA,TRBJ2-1,ASSFYRVSSYNEQF
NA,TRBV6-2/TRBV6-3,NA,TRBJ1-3,ASNPQGQSSGNTIY
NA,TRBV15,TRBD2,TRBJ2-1,ATSKGASGVINEQF
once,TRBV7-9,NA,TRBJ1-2,ASSLARVFDGYT
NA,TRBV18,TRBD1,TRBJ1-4,ASSFRQGDTNEKLF
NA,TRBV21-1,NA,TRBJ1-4,ASSKQRTGATNEKLF
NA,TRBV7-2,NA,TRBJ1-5,ASSLGEGQGNQPQH
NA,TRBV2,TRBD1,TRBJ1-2,ASRPGQANYGYT
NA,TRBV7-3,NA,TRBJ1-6,ASSSTQGSPLH
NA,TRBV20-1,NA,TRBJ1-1,SHRGGQVAF
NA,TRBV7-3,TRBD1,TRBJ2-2,ASSSDRVGTGELF
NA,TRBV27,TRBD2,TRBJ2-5,ASRTFLGGRETQY
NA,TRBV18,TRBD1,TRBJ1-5,ASSQSGPTGKGPQH
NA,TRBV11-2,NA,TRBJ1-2,ASSPAGEYGYT
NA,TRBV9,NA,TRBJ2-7,ASSVGTVRSEQY
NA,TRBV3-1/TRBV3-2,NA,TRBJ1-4,ASSQGVRGDEKLF
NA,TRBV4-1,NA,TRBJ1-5,ASSQDEQGGQPQH
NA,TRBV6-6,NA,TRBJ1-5,ASSYPLDSGNQPQH
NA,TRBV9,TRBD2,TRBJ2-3,ASSKTSLSTDTQY
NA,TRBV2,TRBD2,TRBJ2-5,ASSERGGEETQY
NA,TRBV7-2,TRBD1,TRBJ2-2,ASSLGQGRGELF
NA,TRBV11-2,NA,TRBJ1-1,ASSRAGGSDTEAF
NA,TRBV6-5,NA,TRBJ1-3,ASSYSSSGNTIY
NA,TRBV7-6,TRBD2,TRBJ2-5,ASSSTSLAGGYQETQY
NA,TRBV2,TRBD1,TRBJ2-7,ASSLFGQGPYEQY
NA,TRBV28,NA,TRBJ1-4,ASEGVEKLF
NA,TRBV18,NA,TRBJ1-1,ASSPLGGPTEAF
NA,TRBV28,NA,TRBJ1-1,ASLDLGVMNTEAF